A single sample is the source of the 6 T cell receptor beta chains below, sequenced in a study of shared clonotypes between healthy human individuals. Clones were read by immunoSEQ multiplex PCR, and TCRdb kept only the in-frame ones, dropping some. The table lists more than 400,000 clones, approximately 82% of them singletons. The sequencing input was PBMCs. All receptors come from a woman in her forties in good health. Some clones in this sample may be carry-over from other donors' samples.

V and J are TRBV11-1 and TRBJ2-7; D is undetermined. The CDR3 totals 13 residues. Trimming cost V 5 bases and J 9 bases, with 17 bases left between them. Looked up from germline, CDR1 is SGHAT and CDR2 is FQDESV (reference sequence). The chain's CDR3 is CASSTAGPPGQYF. The CDR3 nucleotides read TGTGCCAGCAGCACCGCAGGTCCACCCGGGCAGTACTTC.

The V and J genes are TRBV5-3 and TRBJ2-1; TRBD1 matches 8 bases. TRBV5-3 is an ORF, and what it does is uncertain. V was clipped by 3 bases and J by 1 base; unmatched bases: 3. This CDR3 is built from 15 residues. CDR3 DNA sequence: TGTGCCAGAAGCTCCGACAGGGGTTCCTACAATGAGCAGTTCTTC. Its protein is CARSSDRGSYNEQFF.

The chain employs TRBV6-6 and TRBJ1-2; TRBD1 is a possible D gene (6 bases). CDR3 size: 14 residues. Germline-derived CDR1 and CDR2 are MNHNY and SVGAGI (reference sequence). Deletions cut 2 bases from V and 5 bases from J, with 12 bases between. The CDR3, as DNA: TGTGCCAGCAGTTACGGGGGGCGCGGTTATGGCTACACCTTC. Its translation: CASSYGGRGYGYTF.

The gene calls are TRBV5-1 and TRBJ1-1, with 7 bases fitting TRBD1. The germline gives CDR1 SGHRS, CDR2 YFSETQ. The CDR3 sequence is 14 residues long. V dropped 0 bases and J dropped 6; count of bases not matched to a gene: 5. The CDR3: CASSLAGQLSEAFF. Here the CDR3 DNA reads TGCGCCAGCAGCTTGGCGGGACAGCTTTCTGAAGCTTTCTTT.

This clone was seen a single time. The rearrangement joins TRBV5-1 to TRBJ2-3; D unresolved. V lost 0 bases, J lost 1 base, and 12 bases lay in between. Germline assignment: CDR1 SGHRS and CDR2 YFSETQ. CDR3 length equals 16 residues. CDR3 in amino acids: CASSLEFRGGTDTQYF. CDR3 DNA: TGCGCCAGCAGCTTGGAGTTCCGAGGAGGCACAGATACGCAGTATTTT.

Details on this clone: A single base separates this from a much larger clone, so it may be a read error. The chain couples TRBV1 to TRBJ1-1; whether TRBD1, the table's D call, matches the DNA was not checked. TRBV1 is annotated as a pseudogene. There are 19 residues in the CDR3. CDR3 coding DNA: TGCGCCAGCAGCCACCAATCGCCGACAGACTTGGCCGGGGACACTGAAGCTTTCTTC. Translation: CASSHQSPTDLAGDTEAFF.